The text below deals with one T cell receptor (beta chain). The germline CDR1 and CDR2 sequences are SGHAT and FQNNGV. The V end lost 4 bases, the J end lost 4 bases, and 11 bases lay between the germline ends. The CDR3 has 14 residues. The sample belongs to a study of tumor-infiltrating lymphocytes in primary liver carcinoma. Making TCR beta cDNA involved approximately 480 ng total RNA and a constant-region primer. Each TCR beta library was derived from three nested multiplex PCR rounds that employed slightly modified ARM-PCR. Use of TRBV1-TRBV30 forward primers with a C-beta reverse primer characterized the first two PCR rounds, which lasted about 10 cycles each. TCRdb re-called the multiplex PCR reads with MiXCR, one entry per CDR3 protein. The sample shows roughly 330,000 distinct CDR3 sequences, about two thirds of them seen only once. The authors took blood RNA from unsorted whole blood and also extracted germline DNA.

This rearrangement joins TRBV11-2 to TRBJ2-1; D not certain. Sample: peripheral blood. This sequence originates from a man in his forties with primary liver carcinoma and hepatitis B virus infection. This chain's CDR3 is CASSSTSQYNEQFF. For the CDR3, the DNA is TGTGCCAGCAGCTCCACCTCTCAGTACAATGAGCAGTTCTTC.